The 28 T cell receptor beta chains reported below all come from one sample, sequenced in a study of blood T cell repertoires in COVID-19. Generated by immunoSEQ multiplex PCR, the TCRdb table keeps only in-frame clones and is missing some. This repertoire shows fewer than 45,000 clones, more than 75% found once; its top ten account for 10%. What was sequenced was peripheral blood. The receptor set was obtained from an older man with active COVID-19.

This rearrangement joins TRBV3-1 (or the pseudogene TRBV3-2) to TRBJ2-1; TRBD2 matches 7 bases. V trimming: 0 bases; J trimming: 4 bases; junction bases outside the gene matches: 0. Germline V gene data show CDR1 as LGHDT and CDR2 as YNNKEL (reference sequence). The CDR3 totals 14 residues. The CDR3 sequence: CASSQEGLYNEQFF. CDR3 nucleotides: TGTGCCAGCAGCCAAGAGGGACTATACAATGAGCAGTTCTTC.

Only a few counts were recorded for this clone. This sequence joins TRBV16 and TRBJ1-2; tentative D call: TRBD1 (6 bases). The V end lost 2 bases, the J end lost 3 bases, and 7 bases lay between the germline ends. Per germline, CDR1 KGHSY and CDR2 FQNENV. CDR3 size: 13 residues. This CDR3 reads CASSQGGYYGYTF. The CDR3 region has the DNA TGTGCCAGCAGCCAAGGGGGCTACTATGGCTACACCTTC. The full variable domain, with the rest looked up from reference TRBV16 and TRBJ1-2, is GEEVAQTPKHLVRGEGQKAKLYCAPIKGHSYVFWYQQVLKNEFKFLISFQNENVFDETGMPKERFSAKCLPNSPCSLEIQATKLEDSAVYFCASSQGGYYGYTFGSGTRLTVV.

The count of this clone is one. V gene TRBV7-8 combines with J gene TRBJ1-2; D is ambiguous. The CDR3 has 15 amino acids. CDR1 is SGHVS and CDR2 is FQNEAQ in the germline V gene. V lost 2 bases, J lost 4 bases, and 14 bases lay in between. The CDR3 reads CASSLSHWEAYGYTF. Here the CDR3 DNA reads TGTGCCAGCAGCTTATCTCACTGGGAGGCCTATGGCTACACCTTC.

This sequence joins TRBV30 and TRBJ2-2, with a possible D match to TRBD1 (5 bases). Germline lookup yields CDR1 GTSNPN and CDR2 SVGIG (reference sequence). Trimming removed 1 base from V and 7 bases from J, with 10 bases in between. The CDR3 extends over 13 amino acids. The CDR3 DNA follows: TGTGCCTGGAGTGATGGGGCTGGCGGGGAGCTGTTTTTT. Its translation: CAWSDGAGGELFF.

The CDR3 spells CATSRVRGVGTDTQYF. The DNA for the CDR3 is TGTGCCACCAGCAGAGTCAGGGGCGTGGGCACAGATACGCAGTATTTT. The rearrangement joins TRBV15 to TRBJ2-3; maybe TRBD1 (6 bases). V shed 1 base and J shed 1 base, with 12 bases lying between them. The CDR3 covers 16 residues. Germline V lookup: CDR1 LNHNV, CDR2 YYDKDF (reference sequence). Full variable domain (missing parts from reference TRBV15 and TRBJ2-3): DAMVIQNPRYQVTQFGKPVTLSCSQTLNHNVMYWYQQKSSQAPKLLFHYYDKDFNNEADTPDNFQSRRPNTSFCFLDIRSPGLGDTAMYLCATSRVRGVGTDTQYFGPGTRLTVL.

This chain links TRBV19 with TRBJ2-7; weak D call: TRBD2 (6 bases). V lost 6 bases, J lost 2 bases, and 17 bases lay in between. The germline gives CDR1 LNHDA, CDR2 SQIVND (reference sequence). The CDR3 consists of 15 residues. The CDR3 is CASSPLTGGAYEQYF. The DNA of the CDR3 is TGTGCCAGTAGCCCGTTAACAGGAGGGGCCTACGAGCAGTACTTC.

The V gene is TRBV28, the J gene TRBJ2-7; the D gene is possibly TRBD2 (6 bases). Germline assignment: CDR1 MDHEN and CDR2 SYDVKM. V lost 4 bases and J 4 bases, leaving 14 bases between the germline ends. CDR3 length: 14 amino acids. The CDR3 nucleotides read TGTGCCAGCAGTTCAAGACTAGACTTTTACGAGCAGTACTTC. Its protein is CASSSRLDFYEQYF.

The CDR3 loop reads CASRVQVTGELFF. The CDR3 region has the DNA TGTGCCAGCAGGGTTCAGGTAACCGGGGAGCTGTTTTTT. The V call is TRBV12-3 or TRBV12-4, the J call TRBJ2-2; D is ambiguous. V lost 6 bases and J 5 bases, leaving 10 bases between the germline ends. This CDR3 is built from 13 residues.

The chain combines TRBV27 with TRBJ2-3, with a tentative D call TRBD2 (6 bases). The CDR3 spans 14 residues. Looked up from germline, CDR1 is MNHEY and CDR2 is SMNVEV (reference sequence). Trimming stripped 5 bases from V and 4 bases from J, with 13 bases between. CDR3 in DNA: TGTGCCAGCAGTCGCTTGACTAGGTCAGATACGCAGTATTTT. The encoded protein is CASSRLTRSDTQYF.

The chain combines TRBV19 with TRBJ1-5; a weak D match, TRBD1 (6 bases). Germline loops: CDR1 LNHDA, CDR2 SQIVND (reference sequence). Trimming took off 5 bases at V and 1 base at J, with 30 bases between the two ends. The CDR3 is 21 residues long. In DNA, the CDR3 is TGTGCCAGTAGTGTTAATTTTGGCAGGGAGGGGGGTAGAAGAAGCAATCAGCCCCAGCATTTT. Amino acid sequence: CASSVNFGREGGRRSNQPQHF.

The rearrangement uses TRBV7-9 and TRBJ2-2; TRBD2 agrees at 11 bases. The V gene end was trimmed by 4 bases and the J gene end by 5 bases; junction bases not matched to a gene: 6. Germline loops: CDR1 SEHNR, CDR2 FQNEAQ (reference sequence). There are 16 residues in the CDR3. The CDR3 bases are TGTGCCAGCAGCTCAAGTGGACTAGCGGGTACCGGGGAGCTGTTTTTT. This translates into CASSSSGLAGTGELFF.

V gene TRBV7-2 combines with J gene TRBJ2-7; TRBD2 matches at 12 bases. CDR3 length: 14 amino acids. Germline CDR1 SGHTA, CDR2 FQGNSA. Trimming at V came to 5 bases and at J to 6 bases, leaving 5 bases not matched to a gene. CDR3: CASSPTSGRPEQYF. CDR3 sequence (DNA): TGTGCCAGCAGCCCGACTAGCGGGAGACCCGAGCAGTACTTC.

The V call is TRBV5-1, the J call TRBJ2-7, with 7 bases matching TRBD2. The CDR3 is 15 amino acids. The V gene's germline CDR1 is SGHRS and CDR2 YFSETQ. Trimming at V came to 4 bases and at J to 6 bases, leaving 13 bases not matched to a gene. The chain's CDR3 is CASSESGGRRGEQYF. The CDR3 nucleotides read TGCGCCAGCAGCGAGAGTGGCGGGAGACGCGGCGAGCAGTACTTC.

This clone was observed a few times. The V and J genes are TRBV6-2 or TRBV6-3 and TRBJ1-5, with a possible D match to TRBD1 (6 bases). The V and J ends lost 3 bases and 0 bases respectively, with 12 bases between them. The CDR3 length is 16 residues. Looked up from germline, CDR1 is MNHEY and CDR2 is SVGEGT. The CDR3 region has the DNA TGTGCCAGCAGTTATCCGACAGGCCATAGCAATCAGCCCCAGCATTTT. Translating it yields CASSYPTGHSNQPQHF.

The chain uses TRBV7-8 and TRBJ2-5, with 7 bases aligning to TRBD2. The CDR3 is 14 residues long. Germline V CDR1 and CDR2: SGHVS, FQNEAQ. With V trimmed by 4 bases and J by 0 bases, 2 bases remained unmatched. CDR3: CASSSSGDQETQYF. As DNA, the CDR3 is TGTGCCAGCAGCTCGAGCGGGGACCAAGAGACCCAGTACTTC.

The genes are TRBV18 and TRBJ2-2, with D possibly matching TRBD1 (5 bases). This CDR3 contains 16 residues. The germline V gene has CDR1 KGHSH and CDR2 LQKENI. The V end was cut by 5 bases, the J end by 4 bases, with 17 bases between. The CDR3 DNA reads as TGTGCCAGCTCAGGGGTTGAGACAGTAGTCACCGGGGAGCTGTTTTTT. Encoded protein: CASSGVETVVTGELFF. Combining the CDR3 with reference TRBV18 and TRBJ2-2 gives the whole variable domain NAGVMQNPRHLVRRRGQEARLRCSPMKGHSHVYWYRQLPEEGLKFMVYLQKENIIDESGMPKERFSAEFPKEGPSILRIQQVVRGDSAAYFCASSGVETVVTGELFFGEGSRLTVL.

This sequence joins TRBV9 and TRBJ2-3; 7 nucleotides line up with TRBD1. The CDR3 sequence is 15 residues long. V was pared by 3 bases and J by 8 bases, with 12 bases of the junction left unmatched. Germline CDR1 is SGDLS and CDR2 is YYNGEE. The CDR3 DNA reads TGTGCCAGCAGCGGTACGACAGGGTGGGGCGGTACGCAGTATTTT. Protein: CASSGTTGWGGTQYF.

As concerns this clone: The final CDR3 position lacks the conserved phenylalanine or tryptophan, pointing to a likely read error. The DNA is left out, because the CDR3 cannot be placed on it with certainty; the CDR3 is given as TCRdb lists it. The chain couples TRBV7-9 to TRBJ1-2; the DNA was not used to check the table's D call, TRBD1. The CDR3 numbers 12 amino acids, ends counted. The V gene's germline CDR1 is SEHNR and CDR2 FQNEAQ (reference sequence). The CDR3 sequence is CASSSLIGHPRL.

J is TRBJ2-7 and V is TRBV5-5, with TRBD2 matching over 8 bases. The length of the CDR3 is 15 residues. CDR1 and CDR2 (germline): SGHKS, YYEKEE (reference sequence). J lost 3 bases, V lost 4 bases, and 9 bases had no gene match. This chain's CDR3 is CASSPGGRSFYEQYF. CDR3 in DNA: TGTGCCAGCAGCCCGGGGGGGCGGAGTTTCTACGAGCAGTACTTC.

This chain joins TRBV7-2 and TRBJ2-3; 8 bases are a match to TRBD1. CDR3 size: 18 residues. From germline, CDR1 is SGHTA and CDR2 FQGNSA. After removal of 4 bases from V and 2 bases from J, the junction contained 14 bases not matched to a gene. Written as DNA, the CDR3 is TGTGCCAGCAGCTCGCCGGGACAGGCGGAAAGCCACACAGATACGCAGTATTTT. Residues: CASSSPGQAESHTDTQYF.

This clone was found once. The chain combines TRBV24-1 with TRBJ2-2, with 9 nucleotides matching TRBD2. CDR1 is KGHDR and CDR2 is SFDVKD in the germline V gene. The CDR3 runs 14 residues. V shed 9 bases, J shed 6 bases, and the junction held 7 bases outside the gene matches. The CDR3 loop reads CATAAGGRAGELFF. CDR3 coding DNA: TGTGCCACCGCTGCGGGCGGGAGGGCCGGGGAGCTGTTTTTT.

This chain connects TRBV2 to TRBJ1-6; TRBD1 matches at 7 bases. Germline CDR1 reads SNHLY; CDR2 reads FYNNEI. V dropped 6 bases and J dropped 9; count of bases not matched to a gene: 5. The CDR3 runs 13 residues. CDR3 nucleotide sequence: TGTGCCAGCAGCGACAGGGCCTTTTCACCCCTCCACTTT. This translates into CASSDRAFSPLHF.

The chain employs TRBV3-1 (or the pseudogene TRBV3-2) and TRBJ2-3, with 9 bases identical to TRBD1. This CDR3 region has 13 residues. CDR1 LGHDT and CDR2 YNNKEL come from the germline V gene (reference sequence). The junction had 3 bases not matched to a gene; V was cut back by 1 base and J by 10 bases. Here the CDR3 reads CASSQGTGGAQYF. CDR3 DNA: TGTGCCAGCAGCCAAGGCACAGGGGGCGCGCAGTATTTT.

The chain joins TRBV5-1 to TRBJ1-1; 9 bases line up with TRBD1. The length of the CDR3 is 16 residues. With 0 bases clipped from V and 3 bases from J, the junction kept 6 bases outside the gene matches. Per the germline V gene, CDR1 is SGHRS and CDR2 is YFSETQ. The CDR3 region is CASSLAGTGSYTEAFF. The CDR3 bases are TGCGCCAGCAGCTTGGCCGGGACAGGGTCTTACACTGAAGCTTTCTTT.

V and J are TRBV6-1 and TRBJ2-6, with D perhaps matching TRBD1 (6 bases). The CDR3 is 15 residues long. The V end was cut by 3 bases, the J end by 0 bases, with 6 bases between. The germline V gene encodes CDR1 MNHNS and CDR2 SASEGT. CDR3 DNA sequence: TGTGCCAGCAGTGACAGGGGCTCTGGGGCCAACGTCCTGACTTTC. This sequence encodes CASSDRGSGANVLTF.

The chain recombines TRBV14 with TRBJ2-5; D may be TRBD1 (6 bases). There are 14 residues in the CDR3. The V gene's germline CDR1 is SGHDN and CDR2 FVKESK. The ends were cut back, 2 bases at V and 5 bases at J, with 12 bases in the middle. The CDR3 DNA reads as TGTGCCAGCAGCCAAACCACAGGGCCCGAGACCCAGTACTTC. Translation: CASSQTTGPETQYF. Variable domain in full (rest from reference TRBV14 and TRBJ2-5): EAGVTQFPSHSVIEKGQTVTLRCDPISGHDNLYWYRRVMGKEIKFLLHFVKESKQDESGMPNNRFLAERTGGTYSTLKVQPAELEDSGVYFCASSQTTGPETQYFGPGTRLLVL.

The chain joins TRBV29-1 to TRBJ2-7; 8 nucleotides align to TRBD1. The V gene's germline CDR1 is SQVTM and CDR2 ANQGSEA. The V segment lost 6 bases and the J segment 9 bases; nucleotides outside the gene matches: 7. The CDR3 covers 11 residues. The CDR3 DNA reads TGCAGCGTAATAGGACAGGGCGGGCAGTACTTC. Its translation is CSVIGQGGQYF.

The V and J genes are TRBV5-1 and TRBJ1-2, with D possibly being TRBD1 (6 bases). This CDR3 has 15 amino acids. CDR1 and CDR2 from the germline V gene are SGHRS and YFSETQ. Trimming stripped 0 bases from V and 5 bases from J, with 14 bases between. The CDR3 DNA is TGCGCCAGCAGCTTGGAGGCGGGGGGCGGATATGGCTACACCTTC. Translated, it gives CASSLEAGGGYGYTF.